This T cell receptor (beta chain) was sequenced for a study of T cells after posttransplantation cyclophosphamide. Profiled with immunoSEQ multiplex PCR; TCRdb holds only in-frame clones, not every one. The sample is made up of 35,000 to 40,000 clones, none counted only once. V lost 4 bases and J 7 bases, leaving 17 bases between the germline ends. The CDR3 contains 15 residues. The V gene's germline CDR1 is SEHNR and CDR2 FQNEAQ (reference sequence). The study's findings and limits: TRB clonality was highly associated with recipient CMV seropositivity and reactivation.

This clone was seen at least ten times. Its antigen is unidentified. The TCR sequence derives from a man aged 50 to 59 in good health, CMV-negative, and a related stem cell transplant donor. Sequenced sample: PBMCs. The rearrangement uses TRBV7-9 and TRBJ2-1, with D perhaps TRBD2 (5 bases). The CDR3 sequence: CASSYPRRIGNEQFF. CDR3 nucleotides: TGTGCCAGCAGCTACCCCCGGAGGATAGGTAATGAGCAGTTCTTC.